Detailed here is one T cell receptor (beta chain). The antigen it recognizes is unknown. Base qualities are not recorded, but no much larger clone differs from it by a single base. These data come from a study of blood T cells in healthy people across ages (dated by TCRdb to the mid-2010s). With respect to the entire study: In model experiments, template switching captured about one uniquely barcoded TCR beta cDNA molecule for every two T cells. Age-related changes in TCR beta repertoire diversity were measured in the study by deep sequencing normalized with unique cDNA molecular identifiers. Four age groups were formed from the donors: young (average approximately 15 years), middle-aged (just under 40), aged (under 70) and long-lived (82). To avoid experimental bias, donors of different ages were distributed randomly across sequencing lanes. The study analyzed two additional independent replicas of 1 million unique cDNA reads from the same blood draw for two donors, one aged 18 to 29 and one aged 80 or older. The paper's findings and limits, for the study overall: Because profiling used bulk unsorted PBMCs, naive and antigen-experienced compartments could not be compared conclusively. Observed TCR beta diversity per million T cells fell roughly linearly with age, and a significant reduction was already apparent by age roughly 40. Total diversity estimates from one million sequenced T cells were considered lower bounds and underestimates. Compared with the aged group, more naive CD4+ T cells, fewer expanded clones and increased TCR diversity were shown by the long-lived group, suggesting age selection. Because the CMV infection status of the donors was unknown, age-related changes in expanded clonotypes may potentially have been confounded. Observed TCR beta diversity correlated strongly with the percentage of naive T cells measured by flow cytometry.

Per the germline V gene, SQVTM is the CDR1 and ANQGSEA is the CDR2. A distance of 6 bases separates the germline ends of V and J, which lose 0 bases and 5 bases respectively. The CDR3 spans 12 residues, from the cysteine through the phenylalanine. Only the CDR3 DNA is retained, 36 bases long and in frame from the first base. Donors were 39 systemically healthy Caucasian individuals from Russia aged 6 to 90 years. Each donor gave ten milliliters of peripheral blood, drawn into EDTA-treated Vacutainer tubes. Ficoll-Paque density-gradient centrifugation was used to isolate PBMCs, with at least 7 million per sample. Total RNA was extracted from PBMCs with Trizol reagent, with at least 5.5 micrograms obtained per sample. Naive CD45RAhigh/CD27high T cell percentages were measured by flow cytometry on a PBMC aliquot from every donor. Library preparation used 5' RACE. The instrument was an Illumina HiSeq 2500. A second PCR of about 6 to 11 cycles was performed with a sample-barcoded 5' primer and a J-beta primer mix. Each TCR beta cDNA molecule received a unique molecular identifier from a template-switch 5' adaptor carrying 12 random nucleotides. Each sample yielded at least 2.5 million CDR3-containing paired-end reads. The Mint cDNA synthesis kit, primed by a TRBC-specific oligonucleotide, was used to synthesize first-strand cDNA from all RNA. Following uracil-DNA glycosylase treatment, a first 18-cycle PCR with universal primers M1SS and BC2_uni_R was performed on all cDNA. Per the authors' processing: Normalization of each sample was performed by random selection of 1 million high-quality reads, each carrying a distinct molecular identifier. Reads sharing molecular identifiers were discarded rather than binned into consensus sequences. MiTCR, set to a Q25 quality threshold and the strictest error-elimination algorithm, was used for CDR3 identification, clonotype clustering and error correction. A nonparametric unseen species model with Euler transformation was used to estimate a lower bound on total TCR beta diversity. TCRdb trimmed the raw reads at Q25, called clones with MiXCR and kept productive beta chains. CDR3 protein sequences are deduplicated, and each keeps its most common genes and DNA. The V and J calls were not made by the authors but by TCRdb's processing. Counted in this sample were around 940,000 distinct CDR3 sequences; 51% of them appeared once. The leading ten clones occupy about a fifth of the sample.

Sequencing used blood. This clonotype was sampled from an older woman in good health. The rearrangement combines TRBV29-1 with TRBJ2-3, with the D gene call left open. In nucleotide form, the sequence is TGCAGCGTTGAAGACATTGGAGATACGCAGTATTTT. This yields the protein CSVEDIGDTQYF.